This passage covers 26 T cell receptor beta chains from one sample sequenced in a study of shared clonotypes between healthy human individuals. Here immunoSEQ multiplex PCR was the method, and the copy in TCRdb shows in-frame clones only, minus some. The sample carries about 450,000 clones, about 76% recorded once. Sequenced sample: PBMCs. The receptors stem from a woman aged 40 to 55 in good health. Some clones in this sample may be carry-over from other donors' samples.

The chain joins TRBV27 to TRBJ2-2, with D possibly called TRBD1 or TRBD2 (7 bases each). This CDR3 comprises 14 residues. Per germline, CDR1 MNHEY and CDR2 SMNVEV (reference sequence). V was cut by 3 bases and J by 6 bases, with 11 bases left in between. The DNA of the CDR3 is TGTGCCAGCAGTTTCCAGGGGGGGGCCGGGGAGCTGTTTTTT. Residues: CASSFQGGAGELFF.

This clone was seen only a few times. The chain recombines TRBV25-1 with TRBJ2-2; unclear D gene. Trimming removed 1 base at V and 3 bases at J, with 9 bases between. CDR3 size: 15 residues. Germline values: CDR1 MGHDK, CDR2 SYGVNS. The CDR3 is CASSELRAYTGELFF. The DNA for the CDR3 is TGTGCCAGCAGTGAATTGAGAGCCTACACCGGGGAGCTGTTTTTT.

This sequence joins TRBV29-1 and TRBJ2-3, with a weak D call TRBD2 (6 bases). CDR3 length: 13 amino acids. The ends were cut back, 3 bases at V and 1 base at J, with 8 bases in the middle. Germline V lookup: CDR1 SQVTM, CDR2 ANQGSEA. CDR3 loop: CSVDPGGTDTQYF. In DNA, the CDR3 is TGCAGCGTTGACCCGGGGGGCACAGATACGCAGTATTTT.

The J gene is TRBJ2-7, the V gene TRBV6-1; 8 bases fit TRBD2. The CDR3 consists of 19 residues. V was pared by 3 bases and J by 0 bases, with 16 bases of the junction left unmatched. Germline V gene data show CDR1 as MNHNS and CDR2 as SASEGT. CDR3 protein: CASSDLPSGYPRSSYEQYF. For the CDR3, the DNA is TGTGCCAGCAGTGACTTGCCTAGCGGGTATCCCAGGAGCTCCTACGAGCAGTACTTC.

The V gene is TRBV6-5, the J gene TRBJ2-2; D uncertain. Germline V gene lookup returns CDR1 MNHEY and CDR2 SVGAGI. This CDR3 has 11 residues. The V gene lost 8 bases and the J gene lost 4 bases, with 5 bases spanning the gap. DNA for the CDR3: TGTGCCAGCCGGACCACCGGGGAGCTGTTTTTT. It encodes CASRTTGELFF.

J is TRBJ2-1 and V is TRBV19; TRBD2 aligns across 11 bases. CDR1 is LNHDA, CDR2 SQIVND, per germline (reference sequence). The CDR3 loop spans 16 amino acids. V lost 8 bases, J lost 8 bases, and 14 bases stayed unmatched. CDR3 bases: TGTGCCAGTTCGGGACTAGCGGCCGGGAGGAACTATGAGCAGTTCTTC. As protein: CASSGLAAGRNYEQFF.

The rearrangement links TRBV7-9 to TRBJ2-3, with D perhaps TRBD2 (5 bases). This CDR3 region has 14 residues. Germline V CDR1 and CDR2: SEHNR, FQNEAQ (reference sequence). The V and J ends lost 5 bases and 4 bases respectively, with 13 bases between them. The CDR3 DNA reads TGTGCCAGCAGCGCCGAGGGCCGGGCAGATACGCAGTATTTT. Translated: CASSAEGRADTQYF.

This chain connects TRBV30 to TRBJ2-7, with D uncertain. Germline CDR1 GTSNPN, CDR2 SVGIG (reference sequence). The CDR3 consists of 13 residues. V gave up 4 bases and J gave up 3 bases, with 13 bases separating them. In DNA, the CDR3 is TGTGCCTGGAACCCCTCTAGAGACTACGAGCAGTACTTC. Its protein product is CAWNPSRDYEQYF.

The V and J genes are TRBV4-3 and TRBJ2-2; D not resolved. The CDR3 runs to 15 residues. The germline V gene has CDR1 LGHNA and CDR2 YSLEER. V was cut by 3 bases and J by 1 base, with 9 bases left in between. The CDR3 nucleotides read TGCGCCAGCAGCCAGGACGCGTTGAACACCGGGGAGCTGTTTTTT. As protein: CASSQDALNTGELFF.

The chain recombines TRBV27 with TRBJ2-7; 10 nucleotides agree with TRBD2. Trimming at V came to 0 bases and at J to 3 bases, leaving 8 bases not matched to a gene. Germline V CDR1 and CDR2: MNHEY, SMNVEV (reference sequence). CDR3 length equals 17 residues. DNA of the CDR3: TGTGCCAGCAGTTTATCACCGGTGGCTAGCGGGAGCTACGAGCAGTACTTC. Its translation: CASSLSPVASGSYEQYF.

The chain recombines TRBV11-2 with TRBJ1-3; D remains unclear. Germline V gives CDR1 SGHAT, CDR2 FQNNGV. V was pared by 7 bases and J by 4 bases, with 11 bases between. The CDR3 runs 13 residues. The CDR3 coding sequence is TGTGCCAGCACCACTAGACCAGGAAACACCATATATTTT. Its protein product is CASTTRPGNTIYF.

J is TRBJ2-7 and V is TRBV5-1; D is undetermined. The CDR3 length is 13 residues. V lost 7 bases to trimming and J lost 0 bases, with 11 bases between them. The germline V gene has CDR1 SGHRS and CDR2 YFSETQ. CDR3 sequence: CASGLLPSYEQYF. DNA for the CDR3: TGCGCCAGCGGCCTACTGCCCTCCTACGAGCAGTACTTC.

The genes are TRBV10-3 and TRBJ2-7; 13 positions agree with TRBD2. Losses at the gene ends were 0 bases for V and 3 bases for J; bases not matched to a gene: 2. From germline, CDR1 is ENHRY and CDR2 SYGVKD. The CDR3 contains 16 residues. CDR3 nucleotides: TGTGCCATCAGTGAGTCGGGGACTAGCGGGGACTACGAGCAGTACTTC. It codes for CAISESGTSGDYEQYF.

The J gene is TRBJ1-1, the V gene TRBV5-5, with D perhaps matching TRBD1 (5 bases). This CDR3 spans 16 amino acids. Trimming shortened V by 3 bases and J by 0 bases, and 15 bases separated the two germline ends. CDR1 is SGHKS and CDR2 is YYEKEE in the germline V gene (reference sequence). CDR3 in amino acids: CASSSGRTAMNTEAFF. CDR3 DNA: TGTGCCAGCAGCTCGGGACGGACGGCCATGAACACTGAAGCTTTCTTT.

The chain is built from TRBV2 and TRBJ2-1, with D hard to call. The CDR3 sequence is 11 residues long. In germline, CDR1 is SNHLY, CDR2 FYNNEI. Trimming removed 6 bases at V and 3 bases at J, with 3 bases between. CDR3 loop: CASRDYNEQFF. Written as DNA, the CDR3 is TGTGCCAGCAGGGACTACAATGAGCAGTTCTTC.

This CDR3 reads CASSPQTVAGVPYEQYF. The CDR3 coding sequence is TGTGCCAGCAGCCCGCAGACTGTAGCGGGAGTCCCATACGAGCAGTACTTC. V usage is TRBV11-2 and J usage is TRBJ2-7, with 9 bases that match TRBD2. The germline V gene encodes CDR1 SGHAT and CDR2 FQNNGV. V was clipped by 5 bases and J by 4 bases; unmatched bases: 15. The CDR3 loop spans 17 amino acids.

The V and J genes are TRBV5-1 and TRBJ1-5; TRBD1 is a possible D gene (5 bases). CDR3 length equals 15 residues. Trimming took 4 bases from V and 5 from J, leaving 16 bases between them. CDR1 is SGHRS, CDR2 YFSETQ, per germline. CDR3 sequence reads: CASSPLGRDDQPQHF. The DNA for the CDR3 is TGCGCCAGCAGCCCCTTAGGCAGGGATGATCAGCCCCAGCATTTT.

This clone was counted once. This chain links TRBV10-3 with TRBJ2-2; 9 bases match TRBD2. The CDR3 totals 14 residues. Trimming at V came to 11 bases and at J to 0 bases, leaving 4 bases not matched to a gene. CDR1 and CDR2 (germline): ENHRY, SYGVKD. CDR3 sequence reads: CAVTSGSNTGELFF. The CDR3 region has the DNA TGTGCCGTGACTAGCGGATCGAACACCGGGGAGCTGTTTTTT.

This clone has ten or more counts. The V and J genes are TRBV27 and TRBJ2-1, with 8 bases aligning to TRBD2. CDR3 length equals 14 residues. CDR1 and CDR2 (germline): MNHEY, SMNVEV (reference sequence). With V trimmed by 10 bases and J by 12 bases, 17 bases remained unmatched. The CDR3 is CATKTGTSLGWQFF. CDR3 in DNA: TGTGCCACAAAAACCGGGACTAGTCTTGGGTGGCAGTTCTTC.

The chain combines TRBV7-6 with TRBJ1-1, with D maybe TRBD1 (6 bases). CDR3 length: 17 amino acids. V gave up 4 bases and J gave up 4 bases, with 22 bases separating them. Germline assignment: CDR1 SGHVS and CDR2 FNYEAQ. The CDR3 sequence is CASSSTTSGVFGTEAFF. The CDR3 bases are TGTGCCAGCAGCTCCACAACCTCAGGGGTCTTCGGCACTGAAGCTTTCTTT.

The chain joins TRBV7-2 to TRBJ1-1, with D perhaps TRBD1 (6 bases). CDR1 and CDR2 from the germline V gene are SGHTA and FQGNSA. The V gene lost 4 bases and the J gene lost 1 base, with 13 bases spanning the gap. This CDR3 contains 15 residues. The CDR3 is CASSWAGQKNTEAFF. DNA for the CDR3: TGTGCCAGCAGCTGGGCAGGACAGAAGAACACTGAAGCTTTCTTT.

The V gene is TRBV28, the J gene TRBJ1-4; D is unresolved. The CDR3 spans 12 residues. Germline values: CDR1 MDHEN, CDR2 SYDVKM. Between the trimmed V and J ends, which lost 6 bases and 8 bases, there was a span of 10 bases. The CDR3 bases are TGTGCCAGCAGGAACCCGGCCGAAAAACTGTTTTTT. Translation gives CASRNPAEKLFF.

On this clone itself: The identical CDR3 is also encoded by other nucleotide sequences in the sample. The chain combines TRBV18 with TRBJ2-5; D gene ambiguous. The CDR3 consists of 11 residues. Per the germline V gene, CDR1 is KGHSH and CDR2 is LQKENI. Trimming shortened V by 4 bases and J by 1 base, and 1 base separated the two germline ends. CDR3 nucleotides: TGTGCCAGCTCACGCCAAGAGACCCAGTACTTC. Translating it yields CASSRQETQYF.

Only one count was recorded for this clone. The chain couples TRBV18 to TRBJ2-1; either TRBD1 or TRBD2 may supply D (6 bases each). CDR1 and CDR2 from the germline V gene are KGHSH and LQKENI. The CDR3 sequence is 13 residues long. V was clipped by 1 base and J by 8 bases, with 9 bases between them. The CDR3 sequence is CASSPQGEDEQFF. CDR3 coding DNA: TGTGCCAGCTCACCACAGGGGGAGGATGAGCAGTTCTTC.

The chain links TRBV29-1 to TRBJ1-1; 7 bases agree with TRBD1. The CDR3 has 13 residues. After removal of 7 bases from V and 4 bases from J, the junction contained 9 bases not matched to a gene. From germline, CDR1 is SQVTM and CDR2 ANQGSEA. The CDR3 region is CSEIRGFGTEAFF. The CDR3 region has the DNA TGCAGCGAGATCAGGGGGTTCGGCACTGAAGCTTTCTTT.

In regard to this clone: A far bigger clonotype differs at one base, so this is likely a read error. The chain combines TRBV5-1 with TRBJ2-5; the D gene is possibly TRBD1 (6 bases). The CDR3 contains 15 residues. Germline V gene sequence: CDR1 SGHRS, CDR2 YFSETQ. The CDR3 loop is CASRPAPGQQGTQYF. The DNA of the CDR3 is TGCGCCAGCAGACCAGCGCCGGGACAACAAGGGACCCAGTACTTC.